This TCR beta chain comes out of a study of graft-versus-host responses after intestinal transplantation. Study summary: Every recipient underwent anti-thymocyte globulin induction, then tacrolimus and steroids for 2 to 3 years. Study conclusions and caveats: Elevated graft-versus-host to host-versus-graft clonal ratios in allografts were recorded for patients with graft-donor T cell macrochimerism. After transplant, early declines in HvG clones were associated with peak levels of circulating GvH clones. GvH clones occurred in recipient marrow; some first appeared in ileum or blood.

The protocol was immunoSEQ multiplex PCR, while the TCRdb copy is restricted to in-frame clones and leaves out a portion. The sample contains 90,000 to 120,000 clones, roughly 89% of which appear only once. Note on this clone: Its cognate antigen is unknown.

Sequenced material: unstimulated CD4+ T cells sorted from spleen or lymph node cells, taken before transplant. This sequence originates from a human donor who was the organ donor for an intestinal transplant.

The CDR3 sequence: CASSELGNTIYF. The CDR3 bases are TGTGCCAGCAGTGAACTGGGAAACACCATATATTTT. The genes are TRBV2 and TRBJ1-3; D unclear. V lost 2 bases to trimming and J lost 4 bases, with 3 bases between them. The germline V gene has CDR1 SNHLY and CDR2 FYNNEI. The CDR3 sequence is 12 residues long.